This is a list of T cell receptor beta chains from one sample in a study of tumor-infiltrating lymphocytes in primary liver carcinoma. TCRdb reanalysed the multiplex PCR reads using MiXCR and keeps one entry per CDR3 protein. The data hold about 330,000 distinct CDR3 sequences, with about 65% observed a single time. Sequenced input: peripheral blood. These receptors were collected from a man aged 35 to 55 with primary liver carcinoma and hepatitis B virus infection. The CDR3 runs from the conserved cysteine through the conserved F or W. A D gene is named only where the DNA matches it firmly. The size field is filled for only some rows; it gives once, few, many or a size class.

cdr3_aa,cdr3_nt,clone_size,j_call,d_call,v_call
CASHKSNTGELFF,TGTGCCAGCCACAAGTCGAACACCGGGGAGCTGTTTTTT,few,TRBJ2-2,-,TRBV5-4
CASSPSRSRTDTQYF,TGTGCCAGCAGCCCGTCTCGGAGCCGCACAGATACGCAGTATTTT,many,TRBJ2-3,-,TRBV7-9
CASNLSRGIAEGFF,TGTGCCAGCAACTTAAGTCGGGGGATAGCTGAAGGTTTCTTT,-,TRBJ1-1,-,TRBV11-1
CASSLVRGPYEQYF,TGTGCCAGCAGCTTAGTAAGGGGGCCCTACGAGCAGTACTTC,medium-sized,TRBJ2-7,TRBD1,TRBV11-2
CASSLFPGITYEQYF,TGTGCCAGCAGCTTATTCCCAGGGATTACCTACGAGCAGTACTTC,-,TRBJ2-7,-,TRBV11-2
CVSSLTQGAFDKQFF,TGTGTCAGCAGCTTAACACAGGGGGCCTTCGATAAGCAGTTCTTC,-,TRBJ2-1,TRBD1,TRBV13
CASSFKGLPYNSPLHF,TGTGCCAGCAGTTTTAAGGGTTTGCCCTATAATTCACCCCTCCACTTT,many,TRBJ1-6,-,TRBV12-3/TRBV12-4
CASRRNRHRGDEQYF,TGTGCCAGCAGGCGAAACCGGCACAGGGGTGACGAGCAGTACTTC,-,TRBJ2-7,TRBD1,TRBV6-5
CASSLRHFDEQFF,TGTGCCAGCAGCTTAAGACATTTCGATGAGCAGTTCTTC,many,TRBJ2-1,-,TRBV11-3
CASSPPGSTDTQYF,TGTGCCAGCAGCCCACCAGGGAGCACAGATACGCAGTATTTT,few,TRBJ2-3,-,TRBV2
CASSVRQELGPGEQYF,TGTGCCAGTAGTGTTCGACAGGAACTCGGCCCGGGCGAGCAGTACTTC,-,TRBJ2-7,-,TRBV19
CASSYGGGSRSLMYGQYF,TGTGCCAGCAGTTACGGGGGGGGTAGCAGGAGCTTAATGTACGGGCAGTACTTC,-,TRBJ2-7,TRBD2,TRBV6-5
CANSKRHVSYNEQFF,TGTGCCAACAGCAAACGCCATGTCTCCTACAATGAGCAGTTCTTC,once,TRBJ2-1,-,TRBV11-2
CASITQGTGETQYF,TGTGCCAGCATCACCCAGGGAACGGGAGAGACCCAGTACTTT,-,TRBJ2-5,-,TRBV11-3
CSYREDSSYDEQFF,TGCAGTTATCGGGAAGATAGCTCCTACGATGAGCAGTTCTTC,-,TRBJ2-1,-,TRBV20-1
CASSLEGSGVTDTQYF,TGTGCCAGCAGCTTGGAAGGTAGCGGGGTCACAGATACGCAGTATTTT,-,TRBJ2-3,TRBD2,TRBV5-4
CASSLEVGANNEQSF,TGTGCTAGCAGCTTAGAGGTGGGAGCGAACAATGAGCAGTCCTTC,-,TRBJ2-1,-,TRBV11-3
CATSELVGFSGNQPQHF,TGTGCCACCAGTGAACTCGTTGGGTTTAGTGGCAATCAGCCCCAGCATTTT,-,TRBJ1-5,-,TRBV6-1
CAISAGAGYNEQFF,TGTGCCATCAGTGCAGGGGCTGGTTACAATGAGCAGTTCTTC,many,TRBJ2-1,-,TRBV10-3
CASTGLVNTGELFF,TGCGCCAGCACGGGACTTGTGAACACCGGGGAGCTGTTTTTT,many,TRBJ2-2,-,TRBV4-1
CASSLGRGEAGGYEQYF,TGTGCTAGCAGCCTTGGGAGGGGCGAAGCGGGGGGCTACGAGCAGTACTTC,-,TRBJ2-7,TRBD2,TRBV11-2
CASSLTGTDIEAFF,TGTGCCAGCAGCCTGACAGGGACGGACATTGAAGCTTTCTTT,-,TRBJ1-1,TRBD1,TRBV12-3/TRBV12-4
CASSLDRGLAGGSSYEQYF,TGTGCCAGCAGCTTAGATCGGGGACTAGCGGGAGGGAGCTCCTACGAGCAGTACTTC,many,TRBJ2-7,TRBD2,TRBV11-2
CASTLGTYEQYF,TGTGCCAGCACCCTCGGGACCTACGAGCAGTACTTC,-,TRBJ2-7,-,TRBV12-3/TRBV12-4
CASSQRRRRAPQETQHF,TGTGCCAGCAGCCAGAGGCGGCGCCGGGCCCCACAAGAGACCCAGCACTTC,-,TRBJ2-5,-,TRBV14
CANSGRGQGSYEQYF,TGTGCCAACAGTGGCAGGGGGCAAGGCTCCTACGAGCAGTACTTC,-,TRBJ2-7,TRBD1,TRBV6-1
CASSLSGAIQETQYF,TGCGCCAGCAGCTTAAGCGGGGCGATCCAAGAGACCCAGTACTTC,-,TRBJ2-5,TRBD2,TRBV5-1
CTSSLGSTYEQYF,TGTACCAGCAGTCTCGGATCGACCTACGAGCAGTACTTC,-,TRBJ2-7,-,TRBV11-2
CASSSTLYSGNTEAFF,TGTGCCAGCAGCTCGACATTATATTCAGGGAACACTGAAGCTTTCTTT,-,TRBJ1-1,-,TRBV11-2
CASSPTHTTDTQYF,TGTGCCAGCAGCCCAACCCACACGACAGATACGCAGTATTTT,few,TRBJ2-3,-,TRBV5-6
CASSQDHRGTHEQYF,TGCGCCAGCAGCCAGGATCATAGGGGGACCCACGAGCAGTACTTC,-,TRBJ2-7,-,TRBV4-1
CSLGGGQGRDDQFF,TGCAGTCTGGGAGGGGGACAGGGGCGGGATGACCAGTTCTTC,once,TRBJ2-1,TRBD1,TRBV29-1
CSARPDQGALIDTQYF,TGCAGCGCGCGGCCCGACCAGGGGGCTCTTATAGATACGCAGTATTTT,few,TRBJ2-3,TRBD1,TRBV29-1
CVSRAGTRKINEQFF,TGTGTCAGCAGGGCCGGGACTAGAAAGATTAATGAGCAGTTCTTC,-,TRBJ2-1,TRBD2,TRBV11-3
CASNLTARGYNEKFF,TGTGCCAGCAACTTAACCGCGCGCGGATACAATGAGAAGTTCTTC,-,TRBJ2-1,-,TRBV11-2
CAISSRTATNEKLFF,TGTGCCATCAGCTCTCGAACAGCAACTAATGAAAAACTGTTTTTT,-,TRBJ1-4,-,TRBV11-2
CASSSEGAGYEQFF,TGTGCCAGCAGCTCCGAAGGGGCAGGGTATGAGCAGTTCTTC,many,TRBJ2-1,-,TRBV11-2
CAISVSGAYEQYF,TGTGCCATCAGTGTGAGCGGAGCCTACGAGCAGTACTTC,once,TRBJ2-7,-,TRBV10-3
CAGSLIWKTEAFF,TGTGCCGGCAGCTTGATCTGGAAGACTGAAGCTTTCTTT,few,TRBJ1-1,-,TRBV11-2
CSVGVGGSQHF,TGCAGCGTGGGGGTGGGTGGGTCCCAGCATTTT,many,TRBJ1-5,-,TRBV29-1
CGVVGQINRPQHF,TGCGGCGTTGTCGGACAGATCAATCGGCCCCAGCATTTT,-,TRBJ1-5,-,TRBV29-1